This entry describes one TCR beta chain. No cognate antigen has been identified for it. No much larger clonotype is one base removed from it; base qualities were not supplied. The germline V gene yields SGHVS for CDR1 and FNYEAQ for CDR2. Inclusive of the bounding cysteine and phenylalanine, the CDR3 is 13 residues long. Solely the CDR3 DNA is kept, with 39 bases framed from the first base. The junction shows trimming of 5 bases on V and 5 bases on J, and the gene matches do not reach 3 bases of it. This record belongs to a study of OX40 agonist ivuxolimab in advanced cancers. Study-level background: Ivuxolimab was a fully human IgG2 agonistic monoclonal antibody targeting the costimulatory receptor OX40 (CD134). Intravenous ivuxolimab was administered to patients every 2 weeks at six dose levels: 0.01, 0.1, 0.3, 1.5, 3 and 10 mg/kg. Of the roughly 51 patients in dose escalation, 19 had hepatocellular carcinoma, about 15 had melanoma, 9 had renal cell carcinoma and 9 had head and neck cancer. In the dose-escalation cohort, approximately 82% of patients were male, and the mean age was around 60 years, with a range of about 23 to 85. Prior anti-PD-1, anti-PD-L1 or anti-CTLA-4 therapy was permitted, and checkpoint inhibitors had been received by less than 45% of dose-escalation patients. Partial responses occurred in three dose-escalation patients, of whom one had hepatocellular carcinoma and two had cutaneous melanoma. The point of sequencing TCRbeta in the periphery was to test whether ivuxolimab changed TCR sequence diversity and drove clonal T-cell expansion. The paper describes the monotherapy dose-escalation part (N of about 52 patients) of the phase I trial of ivuxolimab.

Patients with autoimmune disease history or receiving systemic immunosuppression were excluded from the trial. In every dose cohort, peripheral blood was drawn for TCR sequencing at baseline, cycle 4 day 1, and cycle 7 day 1. Samples were obtained from an open-label, multicenter, first-in-human phase I dose-escalation trial of ivuxolimab. Adults with locally advanced or metastatic melanoma, renal cell carcinoma, hepatocellular carcinoma or head and neck squamous cell carcinoma were enrolled in the trial. Before TCR sequencing, CD4+ and CD8+ T cells were separately sorted from peripheral blood. For sequencing of the TCRbeta CDR3 region, genomic DNA was extracted from the sorted cells. The immunoSEQ Assay was used for sequencing of TCRbeta CDR3 regions. TCRdb holds this immuneACCESS table with in-frame rearrangements only. Some clones are missing; in checked studies, unresolved V genes explain under half, and the rest has no known cause. This sample lists around 46,000 clones; over 75% were detected once. The top ten hold about 1.7% of the sample.

Overall study outcomes, separate from this receptor: Low levels of normalized T-cell clonal expansion were also seen in some patients who did not respond. Which antigens the clonally expanded peripheral T cells were specific for was not determined. Clonal expansion of both CD4+ and CD8+ blood T cells was observed from baseline to week 6 at doses 0.1 to 3.0 mg/kg. On average, CD8+ T cells showed more expanded clones than CD4+ T cells after ivuxolimab. In the 0.1-3.0 mg/kg groups, partial responders were among the patients with the lowest normalized peripheral clonal expansion, particularly in CD8+ T cells.

The clonotype originates from an adult with an advanced solid tumor such as melanoma, head and neck, liver or kidney cancer. This material consisted of CD4+ or CD8+ T cells sorted from blood, taken in a trial of the OX40 agonist ivuxolimab. The chain links TRBV7-6 with TRBJ1-1; 9 of the junction bases match TRBD1. The nucleotides are TGTGCCAGCAGCCCGACAGGGGGGACTGAAGCTTTCTTT. Its translation is CASSPTGGTEAFF.